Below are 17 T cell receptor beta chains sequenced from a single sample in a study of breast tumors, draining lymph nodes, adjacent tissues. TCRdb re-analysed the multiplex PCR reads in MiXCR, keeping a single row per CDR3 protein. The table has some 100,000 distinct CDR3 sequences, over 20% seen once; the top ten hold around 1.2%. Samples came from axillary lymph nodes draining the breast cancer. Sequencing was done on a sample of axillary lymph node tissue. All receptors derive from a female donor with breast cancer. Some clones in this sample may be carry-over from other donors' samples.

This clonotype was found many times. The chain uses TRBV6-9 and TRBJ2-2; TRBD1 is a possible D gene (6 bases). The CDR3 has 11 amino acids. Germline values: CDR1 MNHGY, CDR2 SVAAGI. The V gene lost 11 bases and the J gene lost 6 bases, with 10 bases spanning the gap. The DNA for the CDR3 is TGTGCCTGTGAGGGGGCCGGGGAGCTGTTTTTT. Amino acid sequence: CACEGAGELFF.

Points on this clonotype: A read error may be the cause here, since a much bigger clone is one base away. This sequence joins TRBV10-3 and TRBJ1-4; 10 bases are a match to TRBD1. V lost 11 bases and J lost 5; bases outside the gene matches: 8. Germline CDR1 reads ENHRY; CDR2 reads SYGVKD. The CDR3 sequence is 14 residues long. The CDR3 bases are TGTGCCGTCGGGACAGGGGAAGGAAATGAAAAACTGTTTTTT. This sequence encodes CAVGTGEGNEKLFF.

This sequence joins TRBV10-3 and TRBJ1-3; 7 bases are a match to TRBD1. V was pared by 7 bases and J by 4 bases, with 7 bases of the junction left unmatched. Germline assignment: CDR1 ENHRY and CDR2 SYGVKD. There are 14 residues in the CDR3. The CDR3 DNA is TGTGCCATCACTACCCAGGGGGAAGGAAACACCATATATTTT. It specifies CAITTQGEGNTIYF.

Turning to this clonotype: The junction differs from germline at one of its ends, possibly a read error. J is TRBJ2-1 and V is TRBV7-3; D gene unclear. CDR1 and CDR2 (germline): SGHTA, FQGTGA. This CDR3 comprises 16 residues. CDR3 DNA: TGTGCCAGCAGCTTAAATCCGATAAGCTCCTACAATGGGCAGTTCTTC. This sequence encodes CASSLNPISSYNGQFF.

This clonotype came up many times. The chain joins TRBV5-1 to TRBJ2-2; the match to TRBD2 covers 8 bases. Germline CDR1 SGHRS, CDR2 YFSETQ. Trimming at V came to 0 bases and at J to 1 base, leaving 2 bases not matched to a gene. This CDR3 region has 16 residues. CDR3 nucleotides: TGCGCCAGCAGCTTGGCCGGGACTAGGAACACCGGGGAGCTGTTTTTT. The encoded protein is CASSLAGTRNTGELFF.

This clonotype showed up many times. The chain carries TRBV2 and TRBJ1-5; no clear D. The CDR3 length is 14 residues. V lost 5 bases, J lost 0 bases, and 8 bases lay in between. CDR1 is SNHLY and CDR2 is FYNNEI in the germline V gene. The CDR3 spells CASSKRDSNQPQHF. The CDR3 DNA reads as TGTGCCAGCAGTAAGAGAGATAGCAATCAGCCCCAGCATTTT.

Here the CDR3 reads CASSLQVHNEQFF. Here the CDR3 DNA reads TGTGCCAGCAGCCTACAGGTACACAATGAGCAGTTCTTC. This chain links TRBV3-1 with TRBJ2-1, with D possibly matching TRBD1 (5 bases). Trimming shortened V by 4 bases and J by 5 bases, and 9 bases separated the two germline ends. The CDR3 covers 13 residues. Looked up from germline, CDR1 is LGHDT and CDR2 is YNNKEL (reference sequence).

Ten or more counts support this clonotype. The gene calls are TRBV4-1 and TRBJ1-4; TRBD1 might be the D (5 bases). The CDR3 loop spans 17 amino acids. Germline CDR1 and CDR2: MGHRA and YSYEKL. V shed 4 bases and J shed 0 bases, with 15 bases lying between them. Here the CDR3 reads CASSPGRGLTTNEKLFF. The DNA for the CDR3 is TGCGCCAGCAGCCCCGGGAGGGGCCTTACAACTAATGAAAAACTGTTTTTT.

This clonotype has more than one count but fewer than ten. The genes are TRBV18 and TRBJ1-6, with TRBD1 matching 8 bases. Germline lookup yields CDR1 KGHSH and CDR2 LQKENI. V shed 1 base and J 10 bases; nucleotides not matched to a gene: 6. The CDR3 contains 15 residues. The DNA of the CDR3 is TGTGCCAGCTCACCACGGACAGGGAGGAACTCACCCCTCCACTTT. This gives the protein CASSPRTGRNSPLHF. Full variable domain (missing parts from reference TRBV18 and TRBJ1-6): NAGVMQNPRHLVRRRGQEARLRCSPMKGHSHVYWYRQLPEEGLKFMVYLQKENIIDESGMPKERFSAEFPKEGPSILRIQQVVRGDSAAYFCASSPRTGRNSPLHFGNGTRLTVT.

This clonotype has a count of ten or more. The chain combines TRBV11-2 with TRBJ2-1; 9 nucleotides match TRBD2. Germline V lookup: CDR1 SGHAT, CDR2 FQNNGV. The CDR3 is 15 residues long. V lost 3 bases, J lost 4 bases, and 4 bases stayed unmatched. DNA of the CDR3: TGTGCCAGCAGCTTTAGCGGGGGAAGATACAATGAGCAGTTCTTC. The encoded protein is CASSFSGGRYNEQFF.

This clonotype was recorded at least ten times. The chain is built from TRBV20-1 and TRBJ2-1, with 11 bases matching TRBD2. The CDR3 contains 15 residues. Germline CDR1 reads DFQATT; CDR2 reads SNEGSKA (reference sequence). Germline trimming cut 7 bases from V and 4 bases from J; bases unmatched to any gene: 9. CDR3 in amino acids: CSVTRLAGNYNEQFF. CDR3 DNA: TGCAGTGTCACGAGACTAGCGGGGAATTACAATGAGCAGTTCTTC.

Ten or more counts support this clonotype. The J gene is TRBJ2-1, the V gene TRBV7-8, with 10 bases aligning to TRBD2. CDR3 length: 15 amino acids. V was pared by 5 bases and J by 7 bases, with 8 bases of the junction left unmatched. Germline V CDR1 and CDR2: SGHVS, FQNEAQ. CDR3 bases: TGTGCCAGCAGCAACGGCATAGCGGGGGGAAATGAGCAGTTCTTC. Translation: CASSNGIAGGNEQFF.

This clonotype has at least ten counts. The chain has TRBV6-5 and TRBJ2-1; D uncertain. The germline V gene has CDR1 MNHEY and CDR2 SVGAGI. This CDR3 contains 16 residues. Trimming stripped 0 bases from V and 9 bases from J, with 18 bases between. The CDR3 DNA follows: TGTGCCAGCAGTTACTCGCACACGCCCATTAGAGGTGAGCAGTTCTTC. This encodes CASSYSHTPIRGEQFF.

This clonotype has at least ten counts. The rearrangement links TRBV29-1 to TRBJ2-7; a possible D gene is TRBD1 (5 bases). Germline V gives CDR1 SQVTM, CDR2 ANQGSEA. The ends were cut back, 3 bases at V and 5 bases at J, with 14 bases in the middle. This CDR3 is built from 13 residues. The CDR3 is CSVERTPHHEQYF. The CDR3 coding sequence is TGCAGCGTTGAGCGGACACCCCATCACGAGCAGTACTTC.

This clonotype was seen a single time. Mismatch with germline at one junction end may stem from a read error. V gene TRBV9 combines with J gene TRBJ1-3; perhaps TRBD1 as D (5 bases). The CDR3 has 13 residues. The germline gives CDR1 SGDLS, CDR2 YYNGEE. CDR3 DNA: TGCGCCAGCAGCTTGGGGGAAGGAAACACTATGTATTTT. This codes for CASSLGEGNTMYF.

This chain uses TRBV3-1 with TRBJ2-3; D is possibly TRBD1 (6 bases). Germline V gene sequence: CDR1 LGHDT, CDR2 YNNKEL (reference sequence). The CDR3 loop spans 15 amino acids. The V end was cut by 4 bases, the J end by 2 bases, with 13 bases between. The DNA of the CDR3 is TGTGCCAGCAGCCCGGGGACACACTCCACAGATACGCAGTATTTT. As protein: CASSPGTHSTDTQYF.

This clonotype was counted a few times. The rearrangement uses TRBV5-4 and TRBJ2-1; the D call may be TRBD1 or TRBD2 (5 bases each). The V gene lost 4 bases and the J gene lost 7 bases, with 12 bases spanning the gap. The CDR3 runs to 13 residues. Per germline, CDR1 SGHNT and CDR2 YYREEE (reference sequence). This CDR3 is CASSHWDRNEQFF. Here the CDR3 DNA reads TGTGCCAGCAGCCATTGGGACCGGAATGAGCAGTTCTTC. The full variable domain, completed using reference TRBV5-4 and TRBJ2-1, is ETGVTQSPTHLIKTRGQQVTLRCSSQSGHNTVSWYQQALGQGPQFIFQYYREEENGRGNFPPRFSGLQFPNYSSELNVNALELDDSALYLCASSHWDRNEQFFGPGTRLTVL.